The rows below give T cell receptor beta chains drawn from one sample of a study of metastatic and nonmetastatic thyroid tumors. MiXCR reprocessed the PCR reads for TCRdb. The data contain roughly 15,000 clones, roughly 19% of them singletons. Sequencing was performed on blood. The receptor set was obtained from a female donor with papillary thyroid cancer or a benign thyroid nodule (not recorded which). Some clones in this sample may be carry-over from other donors' samples. Both conserved end residues are part of each CDR3. The order of the fields is CDR3 length, V gene, D gene, clone size, J gene, CDR3 DNA, CDR3 protein. A D gene is named only where the DNA matches it firmly. The listing skips clone size in some rows; elsewhere it reads once, few, many or a size class.

len: 11
v_gene: TRBV29-1
d_gene: -
abundance: many
j_gene: TRBJ2-1
CDR3nt: TGCAGCGTTGGAGGAAGGCGGGAGCAGTTCTTC
CDR3aa: CSVGGRREQFF

len: 12
v_gene: TRBV20-1
d_gene: -
abundance: -
j_gene: TRBJ2-7
CDR3nt: TGCAGTGGTGGGGGGCGCCCCGACGAGCAGTACTTC
CDR3aa: CSGGGRPDEQYF

len: 15
v_gene: TRBV2
d_gene: TRBD2
abundance: many
j_gene: TRBJ2-5
CDR3nt: TGTGCCAGCAGTGTGAGCGGGAGTGGCCAAGAGACCCAGTACTTC
CDR3aa: CASSVSGSGQETQYF

len: 16
v_gene: TRBV20-1
d_gene: TRBD1
abundance: -
j_gene: TRBJ2-1
CDR3nt: TGCAGTGCTAGAGATAGGGCAGGGGGCTCTCTTAATGAGCAGTTCTTC
CDR3aa: CSARDRAGGSLNEQFF

len: 14
v_gene: TRBV7-2
d_gene: TRBD2
abundance: -
j_gene: TRBJ2-3
CDR3nt: TGTGCCAGTAGCTCCGGGAGGTCCGGTGATACGCAGTATTTT
CDR3aa: CASSSGRSGDTQYF

len: 14
v_gene: TRBV6-1
d_gene: -
abundance: -
j_gene: TRBJ2-1
CDR3nt: TGTGCCAGCAGTGAGAGGGAGGTATATAATGAGCAGTTCTTC
CDR3aa: CASSEREVYNEQFF

len: 14
v_gene: TRBV5-1
d_gene: -
abundance: medium-sized
j_gene: TRBJ1-2
CDR3nt: TGCGCCAGCAGCTTGGAGGCACCCAGCGATGGCTACACCTTC
CDR3aa: CASSLEAPSDGYTF

len: 17
v_gene: TRBV15
d_gene: -
abundance: few
j_gene: TRBJ2-3
CDR3nt: TGTGCCACCAGCAGAGATACTCTAGGAGGGCGAGGAGATACGCAGTATTTT
CDR3aa: CATSRDTLGGRGDTQYF

len: 16
v_gene: TRBV4-2
d_gene: TRBD2
abundance: many
j_gene: TRBJ2-3
CDR3nt: TGTGCCAGCAGCCTATGGACTAGCGGGACGGGAGATACGCAGTATTTT
CDR3aa: CASSLWTSGTGDTQYF

len: 14
v_gene: TRBV19
d_gene: -
abundance: many
j_gene: TRBJ2-5
CDR3nt: TGTGCCAGTAGTATTCCCACTATGCAAGAGACCCAGTACTTC
CDR3aa: CASSIPTMQETQYF

len: 14
v_gene: TRBV11-3
d_gene: TRBD2
abundance: medium-sized
j_gene: TRBJ2-3
CDR3nt: TGTGCCAGCAGCTTAGGACTAGCGGGAGATACGCAGTATTTT
CDR3aa: CASSLGLAGDTQYF

len: 14
v_gene: TRBV12-3/TRBV12-4
d_gene: -
abundance: medium-sized
j_gene: TRBJ2-5
CDR3nt: TGTGCCAGCAGTTTTAACAGGGTGGGGGAGACCCAGTACTTC
CDR3aa: CASSFNRVGETQYF

len: 15
v_gene: TRBV15
d_gene: -
abundance: many
j_gene: TRBJ1-4
CDR3nt: TGTGCCACCAGCAGAGATAAAGGGGCGGATGAAAAACTGTTTTTT
CDR3aa: CATSRDKGADEKLFF

len: 14
v_gene: TRBV19
d_gene: -
abundance: few
j_gene: TRBJ1-1
CDR3nt: TGTGCCAGTAGTCAGCGGGGAGCAAACACTGAAGCTTTCTTT
CDR3aa: CASSQRGANTEAFF

len: 16
v_gene: TRBV4-1
d_gene: -
abundance: -
j_gene: TRBJ1-5
CDR3nt: TGCGCCAGCAGCCAAGATCTTGGGGGTGACCATCAGCCCCAGCATTTT
CDR3aa: CASSQDLGGDHQPQHF

len: 13
v_gene: TRBV4-1
d_gene: -
abundance: -
j_gene: TRBJ1-5
CDR3nt: TGCGCCAGCGGACACGCTAGCAATCAGCCCCAGCATTTT
CDR3aa: CASGHASNQPQHF

len: 17
v_gene: TRBV27
d_gene: TRBD2
abundance: medium-sized
j_gene: TRBJ2-1
CDR3nt: TGTGCCAGCAGTCCCCGACTAGCGGGAGTCTCCTACAATGAGCAGTTCTTC
CDR3aa: CASSPRLAGVSYNEQFF

len: 16
v_gene: TRBV5-6
d_gene: -
abundance: many
j_gene: TRBJ1-1
CDR3nt: TGTGCCAGCAGAAAAACCCCGGGAACAATGAACACTGAAGCTTTCTTT
CDR3aa: CASRKTPGTMNTEAFF

len: 16
v_gene: TRBV28
d_gene: TRBD1
abundance: medium-sized
j_gene: TRBJ2-5
CDR3nt: TGTGCCAGCAGTCCCCGGCGAGGGACAGGGGAAGAGACCCAGTACTTC
CDR3aa: CASSPRRGTGEETQYF

len: 13
v_gene: TRBV19
d_gene: -
abundance: medium-sized
j_gene: TRBJ2-7
CDR3nt: TGTGCCAGTAGTATAGTTGCGAGCGCCGAGCAGTACTTC
CDR3aa: CASSIVASAEQYF

len: 12
v_gene: TRBV19
d_gene: -
abundance: medium-sized
j_gene: TRBJ2-2
CDR3nt: TGTGTCTCCGGGAGATTAACCGGGGAGCTGTTTTTT
CDR3aa: CVSGRLTGELFF

len: 17
v_gene: TRBV7-2
d_gene: TRBD2
abundance: many
j_gene: TRBJ2-1
CDR3nt: TGTGCCAGCAGCTTAGGGTGGCTAGCGGGAGGAAACAATGAGCAGTTCTTC
CDR3aa: CASSLGWLAGGNNEQFF